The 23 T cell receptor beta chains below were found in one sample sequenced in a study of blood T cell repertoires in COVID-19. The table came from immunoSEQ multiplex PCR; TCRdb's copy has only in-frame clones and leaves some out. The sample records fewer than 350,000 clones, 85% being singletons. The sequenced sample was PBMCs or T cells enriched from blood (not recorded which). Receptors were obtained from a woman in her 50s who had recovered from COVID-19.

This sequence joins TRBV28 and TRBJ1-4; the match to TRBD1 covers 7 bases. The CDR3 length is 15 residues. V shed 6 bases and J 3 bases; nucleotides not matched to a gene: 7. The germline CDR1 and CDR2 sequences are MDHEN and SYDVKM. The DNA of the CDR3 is TGTGCCAGCAGCCTGTACAGGGGATCTAATGAAAAACTGTTTTTT. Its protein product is CASSLYRGSNEKLFF.

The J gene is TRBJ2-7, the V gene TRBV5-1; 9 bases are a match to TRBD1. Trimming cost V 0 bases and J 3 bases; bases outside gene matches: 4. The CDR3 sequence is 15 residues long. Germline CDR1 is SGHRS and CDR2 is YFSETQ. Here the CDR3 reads CASSLVGQGYYEQYF. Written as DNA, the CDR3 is TGCGCCAGCAGCTTGGTGGGACAGGGTTACTACGAGCAGTACTTC.

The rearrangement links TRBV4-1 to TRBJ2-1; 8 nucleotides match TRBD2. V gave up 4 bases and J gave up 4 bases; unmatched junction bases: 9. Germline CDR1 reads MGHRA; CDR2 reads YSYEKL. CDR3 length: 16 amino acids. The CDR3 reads CASSLHVAGGYNEQFF. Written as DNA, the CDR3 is TGCGCCAGCAGCCTGCACGTCGCGGGGGGATACAATGAGCAGTTCTTC.

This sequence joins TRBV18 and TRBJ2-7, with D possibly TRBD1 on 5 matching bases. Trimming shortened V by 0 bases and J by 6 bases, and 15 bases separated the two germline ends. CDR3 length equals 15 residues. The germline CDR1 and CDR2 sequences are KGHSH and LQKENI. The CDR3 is CASSPPSQGRVEQYF. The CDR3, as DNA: TGTGCCAGCTCACCACCGAGTCAGGGTCGGGTCGAGCAGTACTTC.

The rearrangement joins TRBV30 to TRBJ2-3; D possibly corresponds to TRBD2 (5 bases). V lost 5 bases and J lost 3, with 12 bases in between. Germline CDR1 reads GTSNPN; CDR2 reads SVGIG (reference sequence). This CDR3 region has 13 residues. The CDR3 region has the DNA TGTGCCTGGGGGAAGAGGGAGACAGATACGCAGTATTTT. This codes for CAWGKRETDTQYF.

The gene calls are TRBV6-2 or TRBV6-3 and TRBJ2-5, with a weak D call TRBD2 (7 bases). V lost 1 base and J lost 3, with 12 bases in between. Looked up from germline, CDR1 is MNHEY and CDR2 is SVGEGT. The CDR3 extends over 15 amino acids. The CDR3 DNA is TGTGCCAGCAGTTACTTGGGGGGGCCGAAAGAGACCCAGTACTTC. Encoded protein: CASSYLGGPKETQYF.

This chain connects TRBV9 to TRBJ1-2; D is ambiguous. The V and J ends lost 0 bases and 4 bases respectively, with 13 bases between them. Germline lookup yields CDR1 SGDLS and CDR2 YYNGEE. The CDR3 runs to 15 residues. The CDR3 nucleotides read TGTGCCAGCAGCGTAGCACCCTCAGGTCCCTATGGCTACACCTTC. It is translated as CASSVAPSGPYGYTF.

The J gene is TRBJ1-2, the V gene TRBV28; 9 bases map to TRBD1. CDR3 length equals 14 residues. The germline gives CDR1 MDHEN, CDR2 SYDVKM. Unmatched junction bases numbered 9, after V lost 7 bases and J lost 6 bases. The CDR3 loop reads CASTKQQGADGYTF. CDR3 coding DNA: TGTGCCAGCACCAAACAACAGGGGGCGGATGGCTACACCTTC.

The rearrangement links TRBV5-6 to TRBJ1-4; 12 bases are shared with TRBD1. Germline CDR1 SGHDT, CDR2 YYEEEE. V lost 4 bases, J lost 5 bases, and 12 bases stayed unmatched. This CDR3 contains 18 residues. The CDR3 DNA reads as TGTGCCAGCAGCCCGGGGGGACAGGGGGCGAGGAGGAATGAAAAACTGTTTTTT. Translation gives CASSPGGQGARRNEKLFF.

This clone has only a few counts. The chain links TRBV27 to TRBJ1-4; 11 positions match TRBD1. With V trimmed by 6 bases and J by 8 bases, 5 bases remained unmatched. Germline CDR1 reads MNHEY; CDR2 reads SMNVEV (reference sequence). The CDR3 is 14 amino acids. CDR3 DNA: TGTGCCAGCAGACCCGGGACAGGGGGGGAAAAACTGTTTTTT. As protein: CASRPGTGGEKLFF.

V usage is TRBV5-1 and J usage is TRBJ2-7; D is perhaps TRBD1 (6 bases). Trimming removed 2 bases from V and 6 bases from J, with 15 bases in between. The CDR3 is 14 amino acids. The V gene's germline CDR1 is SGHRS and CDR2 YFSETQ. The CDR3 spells CASSFLHLQGEQYF. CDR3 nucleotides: TGCGCCAGCAGCTTTCTCCATCTACAGGGCGAGCAGTACTTC.

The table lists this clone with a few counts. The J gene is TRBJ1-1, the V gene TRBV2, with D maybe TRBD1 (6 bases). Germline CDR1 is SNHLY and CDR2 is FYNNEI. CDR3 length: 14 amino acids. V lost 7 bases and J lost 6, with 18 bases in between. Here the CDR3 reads CASTLRQEVAEAFF. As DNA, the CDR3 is TGTGCCAGCACCCTGCGACAGGAGGTTGCTGAAGCTTTCTTT.

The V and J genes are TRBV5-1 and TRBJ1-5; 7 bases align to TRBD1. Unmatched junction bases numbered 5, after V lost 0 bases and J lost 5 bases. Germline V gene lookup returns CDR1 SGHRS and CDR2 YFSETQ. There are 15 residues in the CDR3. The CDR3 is CASSLAGTVDQPQHF. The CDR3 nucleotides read TGCGCCAGCAGCTTGGCCGGGACAGTCGATCAGCCCCAGCATTTT.

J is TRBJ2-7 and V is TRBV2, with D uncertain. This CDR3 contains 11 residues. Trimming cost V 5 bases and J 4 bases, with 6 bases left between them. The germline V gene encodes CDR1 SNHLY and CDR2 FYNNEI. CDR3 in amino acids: CASSPQYEQYF. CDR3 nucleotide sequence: TGTGCCAGCAGTCCCCAGTACGAGCAGTACTTC.

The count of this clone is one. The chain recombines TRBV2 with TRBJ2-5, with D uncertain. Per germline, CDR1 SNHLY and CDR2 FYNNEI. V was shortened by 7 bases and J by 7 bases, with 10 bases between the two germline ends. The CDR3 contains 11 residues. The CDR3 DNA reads TGTGCCAGCACCCCCGGTCTGACCCAGTACTTC. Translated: CASTPGLTQYF.

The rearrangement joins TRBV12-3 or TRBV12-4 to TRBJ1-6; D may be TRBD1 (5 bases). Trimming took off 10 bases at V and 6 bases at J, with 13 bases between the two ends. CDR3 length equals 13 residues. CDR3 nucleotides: TGTGCCACCATGACAGCGGGTAATTCACCCCTCCACTTT. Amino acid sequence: CATMTAGNSPLHF.

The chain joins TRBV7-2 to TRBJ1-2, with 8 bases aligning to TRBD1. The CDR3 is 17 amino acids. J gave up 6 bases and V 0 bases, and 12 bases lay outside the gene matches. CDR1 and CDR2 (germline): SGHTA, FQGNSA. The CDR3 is CASSLAAGTGARDGYTF. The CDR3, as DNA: TGTGCCAGCAGCTTAGCAGCAGGGACAGGCGCAAGGGATGGCTACACCTTC.

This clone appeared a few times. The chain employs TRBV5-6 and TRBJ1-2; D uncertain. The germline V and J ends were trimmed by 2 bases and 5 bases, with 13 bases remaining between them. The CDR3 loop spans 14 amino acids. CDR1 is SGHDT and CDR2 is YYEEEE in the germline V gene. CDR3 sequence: CASSLRLRNYGYTF. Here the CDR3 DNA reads TGTGCCAGCAGCTTACGACTGCGAAATTATGGCTACACCTTC.

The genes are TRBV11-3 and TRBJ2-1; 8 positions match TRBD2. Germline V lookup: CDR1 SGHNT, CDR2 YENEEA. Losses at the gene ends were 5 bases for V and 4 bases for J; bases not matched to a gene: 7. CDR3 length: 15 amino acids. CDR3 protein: CASSLGLALYNEQFF. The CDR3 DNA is TGTGCCAGCAGCCTCGGACTAGCCTTGTACAATGAGCAGTTCTTC.

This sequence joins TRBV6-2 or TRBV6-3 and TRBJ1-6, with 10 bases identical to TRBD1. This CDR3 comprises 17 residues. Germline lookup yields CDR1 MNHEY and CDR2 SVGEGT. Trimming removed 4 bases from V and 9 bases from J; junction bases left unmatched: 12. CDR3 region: CASSSTPGTGAVSPLHF. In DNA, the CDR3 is TGTGCCAGCAGTTCAACCCCCGGGACAGGGGCTGTTTCACCCCTCCACTTT.

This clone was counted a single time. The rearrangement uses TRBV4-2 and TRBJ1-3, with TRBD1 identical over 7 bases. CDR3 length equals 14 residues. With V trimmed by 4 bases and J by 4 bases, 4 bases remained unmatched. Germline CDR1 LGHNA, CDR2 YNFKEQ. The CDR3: CASSLGQLGNTIYF. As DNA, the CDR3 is TGTGCCAGCAGCCTGGGACAGCTCGGAAACACCATATATTTT.

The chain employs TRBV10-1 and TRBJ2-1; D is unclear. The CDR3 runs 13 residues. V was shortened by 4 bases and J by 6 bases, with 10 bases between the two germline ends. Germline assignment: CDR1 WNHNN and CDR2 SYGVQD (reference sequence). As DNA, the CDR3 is TGCGCCAGCAGTGCACAAAGAGGCAATGAGCAGTTCTTC. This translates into CASSAQRGNEQFF.

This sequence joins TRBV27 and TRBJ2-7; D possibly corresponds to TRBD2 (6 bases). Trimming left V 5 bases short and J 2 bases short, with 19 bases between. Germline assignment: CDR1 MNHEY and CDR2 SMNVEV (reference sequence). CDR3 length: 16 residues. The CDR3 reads CASSITSGLPAYEQYF. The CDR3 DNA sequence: TGTGCCAGCAGTATCACCTCGGGACTTCCTGCCTACGAGCAGTACTTC.